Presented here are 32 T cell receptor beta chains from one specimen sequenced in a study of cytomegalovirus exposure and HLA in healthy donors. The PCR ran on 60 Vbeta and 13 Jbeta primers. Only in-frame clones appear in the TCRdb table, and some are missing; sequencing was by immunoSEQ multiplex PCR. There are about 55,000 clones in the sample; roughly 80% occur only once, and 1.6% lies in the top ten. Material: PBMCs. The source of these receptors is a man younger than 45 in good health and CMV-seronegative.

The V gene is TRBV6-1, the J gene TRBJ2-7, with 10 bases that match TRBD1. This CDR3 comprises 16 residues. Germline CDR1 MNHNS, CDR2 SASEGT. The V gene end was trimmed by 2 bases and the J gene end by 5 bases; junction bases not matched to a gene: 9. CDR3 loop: CASSELFGQGVDEQYF. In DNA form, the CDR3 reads TGTGCCAGCAGTGAATTGTTCGGACAGGGGGTTGACGAGCAGTACTTC.

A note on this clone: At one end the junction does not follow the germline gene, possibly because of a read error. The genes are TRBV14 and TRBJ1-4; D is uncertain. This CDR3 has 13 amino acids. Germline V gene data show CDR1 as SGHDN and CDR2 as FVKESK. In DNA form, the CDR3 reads TGTGCCAGCAGCCTCGGCGAGGCCAGAAAAGTGTTTTTT. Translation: CASSLGEARKVFF.

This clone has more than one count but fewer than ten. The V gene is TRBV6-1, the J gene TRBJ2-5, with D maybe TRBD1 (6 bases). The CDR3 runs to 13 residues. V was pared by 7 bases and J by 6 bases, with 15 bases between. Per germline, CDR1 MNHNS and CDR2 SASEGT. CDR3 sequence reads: CASTQGFWKTQYF. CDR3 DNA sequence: TGTGCCAGCACTCAGGGGTTTTGGAAGACCCAGTACTTC.

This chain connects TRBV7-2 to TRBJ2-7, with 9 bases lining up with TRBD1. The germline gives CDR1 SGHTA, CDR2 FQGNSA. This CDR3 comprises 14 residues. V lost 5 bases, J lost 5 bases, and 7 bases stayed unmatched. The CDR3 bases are TGTGCCAGCAGCCCTTGGACAGGGGTGAACGAGCAGTACTTC. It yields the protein CASSPWTGVNEQYF.

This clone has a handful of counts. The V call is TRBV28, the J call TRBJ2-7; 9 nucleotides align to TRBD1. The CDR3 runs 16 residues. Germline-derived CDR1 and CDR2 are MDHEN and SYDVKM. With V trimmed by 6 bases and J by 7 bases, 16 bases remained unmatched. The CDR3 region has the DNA TGTGCCAGCAGACCCTTTTCCGGGACAGGGTTAAGAGAGCAGTACTTC. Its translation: CASRPFSGTGLREQYF.

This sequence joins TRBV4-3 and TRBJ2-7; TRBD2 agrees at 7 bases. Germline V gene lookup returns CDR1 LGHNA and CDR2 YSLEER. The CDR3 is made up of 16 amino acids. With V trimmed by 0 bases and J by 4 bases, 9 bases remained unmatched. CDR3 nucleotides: TGCGCCAGCAGCCAAGATCTTCCCCAGGGAGGGTACGAGCAGTACTTC. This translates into CASSQDLPQGGYEQYF.

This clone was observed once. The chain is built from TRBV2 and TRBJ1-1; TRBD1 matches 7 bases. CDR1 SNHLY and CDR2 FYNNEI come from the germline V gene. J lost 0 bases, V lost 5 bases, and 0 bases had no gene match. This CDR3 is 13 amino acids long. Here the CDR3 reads CASSTGVNTEAFF. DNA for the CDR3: TGTGCCAGCAGTACAGGGGTGAACACTGAAGCTTTCTTT.

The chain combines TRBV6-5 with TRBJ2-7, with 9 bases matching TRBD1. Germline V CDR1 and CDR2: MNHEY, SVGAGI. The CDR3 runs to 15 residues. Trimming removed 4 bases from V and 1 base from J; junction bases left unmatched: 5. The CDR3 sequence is CASSSAGTGSYEQYF. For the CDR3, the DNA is TGTGCCAGCAGTTCGGCCGGGACAGGGTCCTACGAGCAGTACTTC.

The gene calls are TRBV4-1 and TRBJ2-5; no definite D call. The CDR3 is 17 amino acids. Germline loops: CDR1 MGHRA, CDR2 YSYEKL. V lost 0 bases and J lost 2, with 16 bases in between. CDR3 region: CASSQEPLARFQETQYF. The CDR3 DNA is TGCGCCAGCAGCCAAGAGCCCTTAGCCCGGTTTCAAGAGACCCAGTACTTC.

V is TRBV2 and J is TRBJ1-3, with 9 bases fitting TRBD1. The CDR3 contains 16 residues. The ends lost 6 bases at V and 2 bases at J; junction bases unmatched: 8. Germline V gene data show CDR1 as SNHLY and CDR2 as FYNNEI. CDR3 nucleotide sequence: TGTGCCAGCAGCGCCTGGCGGGACAGGGCTGGAAACACCATATATTTT. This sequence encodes CASSAWRDRAGNTIYF. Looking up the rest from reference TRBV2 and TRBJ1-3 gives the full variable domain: EPEVTQTPSHQVTQMGQEVILRCVPISNHLYFYWYRQILGQKVEFLVSFYNNEISEKSEIFDDQFSVERPDGSNFTLKIRSTKLEDSAMYFCASSAWRDRAGNTIYFGEGSWLTVV.

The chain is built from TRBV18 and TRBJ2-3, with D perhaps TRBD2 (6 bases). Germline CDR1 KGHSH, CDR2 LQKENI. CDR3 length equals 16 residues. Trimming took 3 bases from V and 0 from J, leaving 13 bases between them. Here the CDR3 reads CASSPSAGRSTDTQYF. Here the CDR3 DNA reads TGTGCCAGCTCACCCAGTGCGGGGAGGAGCACAGATACGCAGTATTTT.

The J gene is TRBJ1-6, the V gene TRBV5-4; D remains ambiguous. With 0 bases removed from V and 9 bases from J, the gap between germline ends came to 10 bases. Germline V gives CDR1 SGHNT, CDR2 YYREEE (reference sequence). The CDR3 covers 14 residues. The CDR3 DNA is TGTGCCAGCAGCTTGGACCAACTGGTTTCACCCCTCCACTTT. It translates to CASSLDQLVSPLHF.

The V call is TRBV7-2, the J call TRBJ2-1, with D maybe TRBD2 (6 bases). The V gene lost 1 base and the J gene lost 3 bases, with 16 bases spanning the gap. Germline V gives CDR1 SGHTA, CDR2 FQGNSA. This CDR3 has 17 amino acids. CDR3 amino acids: CASSLDRQRAYYNEQFF. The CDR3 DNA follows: TGTGCCAGCAGCTTAGACCGACAGCGGGCTTACTACAATGAGCAGTTCTTC.

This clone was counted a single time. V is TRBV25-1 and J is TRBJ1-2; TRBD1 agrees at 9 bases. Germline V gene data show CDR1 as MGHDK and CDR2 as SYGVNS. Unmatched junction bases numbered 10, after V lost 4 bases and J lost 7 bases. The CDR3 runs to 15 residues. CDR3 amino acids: CASSAWDRVGVGYTF. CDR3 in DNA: TGTGCCAGCAGTGCCTGGGACAGGGTAGGAGTTGGCTACACCTTC.

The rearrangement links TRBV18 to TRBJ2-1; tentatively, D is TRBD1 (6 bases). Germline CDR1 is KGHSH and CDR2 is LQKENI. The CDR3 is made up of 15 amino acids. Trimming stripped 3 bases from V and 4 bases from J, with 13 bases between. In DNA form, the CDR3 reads TGTGCCAGCTCACCCGACGGACAGCCTTACAATGAGCAGTTCTTC. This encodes CASSPDGQPYNEQFF.

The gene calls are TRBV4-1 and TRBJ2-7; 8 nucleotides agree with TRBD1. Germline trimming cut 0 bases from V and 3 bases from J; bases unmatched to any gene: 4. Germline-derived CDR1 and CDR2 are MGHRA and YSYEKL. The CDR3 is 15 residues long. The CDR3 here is CASSQDRTGYYEQYF. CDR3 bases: TGCGCCAGCAGCCAAGATAGGACAGGGTACTACGAGCAGTACTTC.

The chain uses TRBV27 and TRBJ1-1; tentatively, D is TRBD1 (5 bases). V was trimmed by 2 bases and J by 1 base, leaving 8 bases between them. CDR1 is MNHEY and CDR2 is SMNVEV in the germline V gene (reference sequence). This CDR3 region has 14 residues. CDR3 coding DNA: TGTGCCAGCAGTTTAAGGCAGGGGAACACTGAAGCTTTCTTT. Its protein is CASSLRQGNTEAFF.

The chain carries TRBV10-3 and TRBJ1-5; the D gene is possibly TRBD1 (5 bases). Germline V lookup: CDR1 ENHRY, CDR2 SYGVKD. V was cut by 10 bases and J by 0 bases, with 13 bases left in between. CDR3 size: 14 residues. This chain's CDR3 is CATTDSNSNQPQHF. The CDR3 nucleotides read TGTGCCACGACAGACAGCAATAGCAATCAGCCCCAGCATTTT.

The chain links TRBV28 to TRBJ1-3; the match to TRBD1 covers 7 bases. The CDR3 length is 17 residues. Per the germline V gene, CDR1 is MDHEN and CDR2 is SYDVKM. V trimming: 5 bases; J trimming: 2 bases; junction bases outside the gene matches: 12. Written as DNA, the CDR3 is TGTGCCAGCAGTCCTAATCGACAGGGTCTCCCTGGAAACACCATATATTTT. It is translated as CASSPNRQGLPGNTIYF.

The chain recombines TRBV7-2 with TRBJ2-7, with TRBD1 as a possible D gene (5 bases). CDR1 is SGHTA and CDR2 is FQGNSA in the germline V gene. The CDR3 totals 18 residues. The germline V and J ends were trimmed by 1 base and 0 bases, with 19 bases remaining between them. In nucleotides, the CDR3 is TGTGCCAGCAGCTTAGGGCCCTACACAGGAACCCGCTCCTACGAGCAGTACTTC. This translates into CASSLGPYTGTRSYEQYF.

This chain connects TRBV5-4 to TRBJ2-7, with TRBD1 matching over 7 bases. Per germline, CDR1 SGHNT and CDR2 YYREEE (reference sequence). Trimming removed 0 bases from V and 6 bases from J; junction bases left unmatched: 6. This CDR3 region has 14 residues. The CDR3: CASSLGQGLSEQYF. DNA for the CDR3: TGTGCCAGCAGCTTGGGACAGGGATTGTCCGAGCAGTACTTC.

CDR3 residues: CASRPRTGFYNEQFF. For the CDR3, the DNA is TGTGCCAGCAGGCCTAGGACAGGGTTCTACAATGAGCAGTTCTTC. The chain carries TRBV6-1 and TRBJ2-1; TRBD1 matches 8 bases. Germline V gene data show CDR1 as MNHNS and CDR2 as SASEGT. Unmatched junction bases numbered 7, after V lost 6 bases and J lost 3 bases. The CDR3 loop spans 15 amino acids.

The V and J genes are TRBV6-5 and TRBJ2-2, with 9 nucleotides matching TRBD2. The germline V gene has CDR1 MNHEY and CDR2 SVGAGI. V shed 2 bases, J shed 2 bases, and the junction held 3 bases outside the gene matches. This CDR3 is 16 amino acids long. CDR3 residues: CASSYVAGVNTGELFF. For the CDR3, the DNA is TGTGCCAGCAGTTACGTAGCGGGGGTCAACACCGGGGAGCTGTTTTTT.

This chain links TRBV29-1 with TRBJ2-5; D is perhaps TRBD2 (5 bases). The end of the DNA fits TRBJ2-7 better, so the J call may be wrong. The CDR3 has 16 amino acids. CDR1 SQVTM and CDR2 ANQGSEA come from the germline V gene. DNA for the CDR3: TGCAGCGTGGAAATCGGGGTCCGCTCGTTCTCCTACGAGCAGTACTTC. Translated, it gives CSVEIGVRSFSYEQYF.

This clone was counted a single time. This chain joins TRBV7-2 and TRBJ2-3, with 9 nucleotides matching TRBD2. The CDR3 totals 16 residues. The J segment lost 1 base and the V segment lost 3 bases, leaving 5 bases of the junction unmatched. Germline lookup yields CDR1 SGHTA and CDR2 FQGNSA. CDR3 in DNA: TGTGCCAGCAGCTTTACCGGGACTAGCCGCACAGATACGCAGTATTTT. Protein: CASSFTGTSRTDTQYF.

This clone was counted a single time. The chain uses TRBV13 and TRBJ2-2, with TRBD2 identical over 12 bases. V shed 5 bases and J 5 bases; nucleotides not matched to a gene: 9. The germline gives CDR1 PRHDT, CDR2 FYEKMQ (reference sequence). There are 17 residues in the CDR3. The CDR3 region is CASSRTLAGGTTGELFF. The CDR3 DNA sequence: TGTGCCAGCAGCCGGACACTAGCGGGAGGAACTACCGGGGAGCTGTTTTTT.

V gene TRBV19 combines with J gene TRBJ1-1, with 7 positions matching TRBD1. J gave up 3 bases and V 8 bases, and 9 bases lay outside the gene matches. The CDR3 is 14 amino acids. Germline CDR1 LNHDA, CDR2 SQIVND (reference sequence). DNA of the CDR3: TGTGCCAGTGGAAGGGGACAGCTTTACACTGAAGCTTTCTTT. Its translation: CASGRGQLYTEAFF.

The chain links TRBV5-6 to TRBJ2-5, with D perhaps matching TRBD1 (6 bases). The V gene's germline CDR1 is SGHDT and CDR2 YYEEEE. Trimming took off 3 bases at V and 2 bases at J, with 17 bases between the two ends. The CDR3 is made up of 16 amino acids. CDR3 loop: CASSYQQGLPQETQYF. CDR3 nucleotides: TGTGCCAGCAGCTACCAACAGGGTTTACCTCAAGAGACCCAGTACTTC.

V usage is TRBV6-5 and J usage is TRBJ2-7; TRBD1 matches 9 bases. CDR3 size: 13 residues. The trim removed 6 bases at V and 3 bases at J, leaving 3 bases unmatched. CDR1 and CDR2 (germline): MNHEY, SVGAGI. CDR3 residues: CASSTGGLYEQYF. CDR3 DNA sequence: TGTGCCAGCAGCACAGGGGGCCTCTACGAGCAGTACTTC.

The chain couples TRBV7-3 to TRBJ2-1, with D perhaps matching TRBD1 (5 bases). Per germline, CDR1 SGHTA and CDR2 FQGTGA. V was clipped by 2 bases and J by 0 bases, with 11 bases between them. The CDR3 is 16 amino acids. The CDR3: CASSLVAGNSYNEQFF. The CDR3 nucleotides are TGTGCCAGCAGCTTAGTAGCAGGGAACTCCTACAATGAGCAGTTCTTC.

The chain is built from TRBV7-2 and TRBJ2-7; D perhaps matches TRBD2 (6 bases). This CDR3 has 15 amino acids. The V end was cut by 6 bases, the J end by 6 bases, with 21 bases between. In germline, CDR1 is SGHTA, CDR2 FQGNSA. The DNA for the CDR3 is TGTGCCAGCAGTATGTCTATCGGACTAAAGATCGAGCAGTACTTC. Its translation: CASSMSIGLKIEQYF.

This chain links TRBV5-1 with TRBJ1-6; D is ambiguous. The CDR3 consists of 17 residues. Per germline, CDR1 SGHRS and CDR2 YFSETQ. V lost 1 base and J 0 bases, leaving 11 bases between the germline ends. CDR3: CASSLIGPSSYNSPLHF. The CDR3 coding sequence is TGCGCCAGCAGCTTGATAGGTCCTAGCTCCTATAATTCACCCCTCCACTTT.